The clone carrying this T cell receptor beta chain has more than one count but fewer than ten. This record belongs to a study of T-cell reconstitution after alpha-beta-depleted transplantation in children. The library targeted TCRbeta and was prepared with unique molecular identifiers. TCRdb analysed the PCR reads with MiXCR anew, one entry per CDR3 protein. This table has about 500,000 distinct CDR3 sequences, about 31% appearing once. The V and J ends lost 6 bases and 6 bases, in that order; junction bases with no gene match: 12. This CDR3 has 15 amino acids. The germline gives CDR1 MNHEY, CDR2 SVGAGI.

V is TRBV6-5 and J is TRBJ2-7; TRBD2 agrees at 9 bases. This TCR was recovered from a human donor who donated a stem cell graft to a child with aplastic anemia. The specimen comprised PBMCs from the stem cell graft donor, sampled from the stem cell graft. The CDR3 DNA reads TGTGCCAGCAGCTACCCGGGACTAGCCTCGAGCGAGCAGTACTTC. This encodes CASSYPGLASSEQYF.